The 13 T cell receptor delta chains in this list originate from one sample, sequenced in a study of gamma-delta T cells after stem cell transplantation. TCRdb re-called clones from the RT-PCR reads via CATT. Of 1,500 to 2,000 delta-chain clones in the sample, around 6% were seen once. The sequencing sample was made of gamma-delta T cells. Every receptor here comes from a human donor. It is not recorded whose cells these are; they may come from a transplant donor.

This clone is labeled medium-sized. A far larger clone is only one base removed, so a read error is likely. In DNA, the CDR3 is TGTGCTCTTGGGACGGAGGGACCTTTGACAGCACAACTCTTCTTT. It encodes CALGTEGPLTAQLFF. The chain recombines TRDV1 with TRDJ2; D remains unclear. CDR1 and CDR2 (germline): TSWWSYY, QGS. V gave up 5 bases and J gave up 0 bases, with 10 bases separating them. The CDR3 consists of 15 residues.

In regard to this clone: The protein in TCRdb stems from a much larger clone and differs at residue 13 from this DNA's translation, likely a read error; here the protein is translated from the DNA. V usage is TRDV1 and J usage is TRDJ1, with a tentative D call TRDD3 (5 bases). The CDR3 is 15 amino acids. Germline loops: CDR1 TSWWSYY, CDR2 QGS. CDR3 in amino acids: CALGELGVNTDKPIF. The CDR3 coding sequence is TGTGCTCTTGGGGAACTGGGGGTGAACACCGATAAACCCATCTTT.

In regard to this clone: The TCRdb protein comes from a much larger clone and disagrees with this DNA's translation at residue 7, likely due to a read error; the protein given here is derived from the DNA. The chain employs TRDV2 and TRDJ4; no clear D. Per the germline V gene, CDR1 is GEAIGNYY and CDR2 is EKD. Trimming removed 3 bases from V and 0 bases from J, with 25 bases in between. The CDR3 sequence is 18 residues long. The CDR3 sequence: CACDDGPHRPQFTRPLIF. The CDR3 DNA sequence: TGTGCCTGTGACGATGGCCCTCACCGACCACAATTTACCAGACCCCTGATCTTT.

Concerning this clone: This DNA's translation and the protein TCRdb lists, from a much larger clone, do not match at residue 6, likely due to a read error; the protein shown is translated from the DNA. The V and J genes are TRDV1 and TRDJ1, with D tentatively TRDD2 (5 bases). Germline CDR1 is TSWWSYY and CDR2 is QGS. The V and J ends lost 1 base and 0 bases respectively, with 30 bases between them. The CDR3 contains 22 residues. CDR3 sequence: CALGEPIFPQAYRAVYTDKLIF. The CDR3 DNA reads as TGTGCTCTTGGGGAACCCATCTTCCCTCAGGCCTACCGGGCGGTGTACACCGATAAACTCATCTTT.

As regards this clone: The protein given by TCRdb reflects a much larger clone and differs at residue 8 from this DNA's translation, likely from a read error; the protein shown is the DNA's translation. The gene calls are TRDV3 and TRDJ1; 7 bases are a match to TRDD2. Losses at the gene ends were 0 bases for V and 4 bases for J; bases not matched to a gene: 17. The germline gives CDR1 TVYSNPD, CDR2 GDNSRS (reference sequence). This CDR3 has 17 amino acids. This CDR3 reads CAFRVSYITLANDKLIF. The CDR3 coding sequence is TGTGCCTTTAGGGTTTCCTACATAACGCTCGCCAACGATAAACTCATCTTT. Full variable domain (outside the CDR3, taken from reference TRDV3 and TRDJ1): CDKVTQSSPDQTVASGSEVVLLCTYDTVYSNPDLFWYRIRPDYSFQFVFYGDNSRSEGADFTQGRFSVKHILTQKAFHLVISPVRTEDSATYYCAFRVSYITLANDKLIFGKGTRVTVEP.

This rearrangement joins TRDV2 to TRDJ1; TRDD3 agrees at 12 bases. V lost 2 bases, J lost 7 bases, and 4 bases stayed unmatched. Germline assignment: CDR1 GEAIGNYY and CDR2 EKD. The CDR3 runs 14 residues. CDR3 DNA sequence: TGTGCCTGTGACATCCTGGGGGATACGGGTAAACTCATCTTT. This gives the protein CACDILGDTGKLIF.

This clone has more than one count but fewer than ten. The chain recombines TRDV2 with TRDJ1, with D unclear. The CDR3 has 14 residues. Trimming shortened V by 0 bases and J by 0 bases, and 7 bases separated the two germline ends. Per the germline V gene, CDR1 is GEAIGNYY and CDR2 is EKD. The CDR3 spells CACDTLANTDKLIF. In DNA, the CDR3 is TGTGCCTGTGACACCCTAGCGAACACCGATAAACTCATCTTT.

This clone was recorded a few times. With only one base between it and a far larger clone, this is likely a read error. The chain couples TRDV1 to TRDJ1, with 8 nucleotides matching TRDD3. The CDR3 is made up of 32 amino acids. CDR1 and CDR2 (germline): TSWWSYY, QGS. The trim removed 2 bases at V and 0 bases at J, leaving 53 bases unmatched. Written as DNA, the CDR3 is TGTGCTCTTGGGGAAGGGAGGAGCACGGATTTTGTTAAGTTTCTCCGGCCTCCTTCAATTACTGGGGGCCCAAGGTACACCGATAAACTCATCTTT. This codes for CALGEGRSTDFVKFLRPPSITGGPRYTDKLIF.

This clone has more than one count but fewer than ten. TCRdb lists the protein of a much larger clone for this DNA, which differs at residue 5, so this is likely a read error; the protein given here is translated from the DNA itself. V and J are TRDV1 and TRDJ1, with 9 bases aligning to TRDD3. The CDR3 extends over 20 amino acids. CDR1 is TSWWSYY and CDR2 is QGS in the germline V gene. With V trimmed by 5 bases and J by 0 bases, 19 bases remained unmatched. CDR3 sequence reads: CALGRVPNSVLGEDTDKLIF. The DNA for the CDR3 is TGTGCTCTTGGGAGAGTTCCCAACTCGGTACTGGGGGAAGACACCGATAAACTCATCTTT.

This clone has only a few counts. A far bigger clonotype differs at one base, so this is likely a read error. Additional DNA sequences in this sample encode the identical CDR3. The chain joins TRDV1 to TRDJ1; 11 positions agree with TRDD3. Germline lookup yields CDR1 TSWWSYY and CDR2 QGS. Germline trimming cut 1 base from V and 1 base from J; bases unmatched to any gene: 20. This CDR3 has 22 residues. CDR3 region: CALGEQFPLWGIQGERTDKLIF. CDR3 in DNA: TGTGCTCTTGGGGAACAGTTCCCCCTCTGGGGGATACAGGGCGAGCGCACCGATAAACTCATCTTT.

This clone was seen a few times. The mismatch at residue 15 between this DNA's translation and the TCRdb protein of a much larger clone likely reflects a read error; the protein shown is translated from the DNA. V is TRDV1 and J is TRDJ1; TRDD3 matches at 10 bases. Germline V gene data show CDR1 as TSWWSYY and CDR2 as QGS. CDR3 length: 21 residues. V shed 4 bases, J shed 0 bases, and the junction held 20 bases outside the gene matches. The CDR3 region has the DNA TGTGCTCTTGGGGGGGCCTTCCCCTTTACTGGGGGATTAACGCACACCGATAAACTCATCTTT. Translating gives CALGGAFPFTGGLTHTDKLIF.

The CDR3 nucleotides are TGTGCCTGTGACAGTATGGGGGATGGTCACACCGATAAACTCATCTTT. Its translation: CACDSMGDGHTDKLIF. V gene TRDV2 combines with J gene TRDJ1; TRDD3 matches 8 bases. Trimming at V came to 2 bases and at J to 0 bases, leaving 7 bases not matched to a gene. The CDR3 length is 16 residues. Per germline, CDR1 GEAIGNYY and CDR2 EKD.

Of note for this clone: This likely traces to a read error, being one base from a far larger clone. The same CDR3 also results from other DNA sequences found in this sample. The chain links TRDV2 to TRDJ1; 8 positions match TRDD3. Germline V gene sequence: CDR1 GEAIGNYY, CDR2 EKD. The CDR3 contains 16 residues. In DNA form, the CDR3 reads TGTGCCTGTGACAAGGTGGGGGATTTTAGCACCGATAAGCTCATCTTT. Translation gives CACDKVGDFSTDKLIF.